This TCR beta chain comes out of a study of CD8+CD57+ T cells in acquired aplastic anemia. Study-level background: Across the sorted CD4+ and CD8+ cells, DNA amounts averaged approximately 3.1 ug. Overall study findings and caveats: The number of CD8+ CDR3 sequences shared by patients and controls was fewer than 35. Patients and controls had CD8+ Simpson's diversity values that were not significantly distinct.

Genomic DNA, serving as template, underwent TCR beta VDJ and CDR3 profiling. TCRdb passed the reads through MiXCR, listing each CDR3 protein once. The sample holds over 150,000 distinct CDR3 sequences, 70% to 75% seen once. V lost 4 bases and J lost 3; bases outside the gene matches: 5. CDR1 is SGHRS and CDR2 is YFSETQ in the germline V gene. The CDR3 sequence is 16 residues long. An expansion of CD8+CD57+ cells by flow cytometry had been shown in patients chosen for sequencing. Blood came from patients not yet given any therapy. In the case of this clonotype: Its cognate antigen is unknown.

The sequencing sample was made of sorted CD4+, CD8+, or CD8+CD57+ T cells (not recorded which) from PBMCs. The sequence came from a human donor with aplastic anemia. The chain is built from TRBV5-1 and TRBJ2-7; 15 bases line up with TRBD2. The CDR3 nucleotides read TGCGCCAGCAGCCCGGGACTAGCGGGGGGAGGCTACGAGCAGTACTTC. This encodes CASSPGLAGGGYEQYF.